These 22 T cell receptor beta chains were sequenced from one sample in a study of T-cell memory formation after mild COVID-19. Each CDR3 protein gets one entry after TCRdb re-called the 5' RACE reads with MiXCR. The sample has about 400,000 distinct CDR3 sequences; roughly 26% are singletons. Sequencing was carried out using PBMCs or a T cell subset sorted from them (not recorded which). All receptors come from an adult woman who had mild COVID-19 (a few samples of this study predate the infection). Cell type and time point are not known.

The gene calls are TRBV9 and TRBJ1-1, with a weak D call TRBD1 (5 bases). Germline V lookup: CDR1 SGDLS, CDR2 YYNGEE. V lost 4 bases and J 4 bases, leaving 17 bases between the germline ends. The CDR3 is made up of 15 amino acids. The CDR3 nucleotides are TGTGCCAGCAGCCCCCGGGGAGGGGAAGGCACTGAAGCTTTCTTT. Its protein is CASSPRGGEGTEAFF.

This chain links TRBV28 with TRBJ2-1, with 11 bases matching TRBD1. Germline V gene data show CDR1 as MDHEN and CDR2 as SYDVKM. The CDR3 extends over 14 amino acids. V gave up 8 bases and J gave up 6 bases; unmatched junction bases: 6. CDR3 nucleotide sequence: TGTGCCAGCCGGGAGGGACAGGGGGGCAATGAGCAGTTCTTC. It specifies CASREGQGGNEQFF.

Only a few counts were recorded for this clonotype. V gene TRBV5-1 combines with J gene TRBJ2-7, with D perhaps TRBD1 or TRBD2 (5 bases each). The germline gives CDR1 SGHRS, CDR2 YFSETQ. This CDR3 comprises 14 residues. The V and J ends lost 4 bases and 3 bases respectively, with 14 bases between them. This chain's CDR3 is CASSGGKVYYEQYF. CDR3 nucleotides: TGCGCCAGCAGCGGGGGTAAGGTCTACTACGAGCAGTACTTC.

The chain has TRBV6-2 or TRBV6-3 and TRBJ1-1; 7 bases match TRBD1. V lost 2 bases to trimming and J lost 2 bases; unmatched junction nucleotides: 8. Per the germline V gene, CDR1 is MNHEY and CDR2 is SVGEGT. The CDR3 runs 16 residues. The CDR3 spells CASSYDGTVINTEAFF. The CDR3 bases are TGTGCCAGCAGTTACGATGGGACAGTGATTAACACTGAAGCTTTCTTT.

This clonotype was counted between two and nine times. This chain joins TRBV7-3 and TRBJ2-3; maybe TRBD2 (7 bases). In germline, CDR1 is SGHTA, CDR2 FQGTGA. V was trimmed by 3 bases and J by 8 bases, leaving 15 bases between them. The CDR3 is 14 amino acids. The CDR3 DNA reads as TGTGCCAGCAGCTTCGGGGGGCAATCCCGTACGCAGTATTTT. Residues: CASSFGGQSRTQYF.

This clonotype was observed a few times. The chain uses TRBV24-1 and TRBJ2-3; 9 nucleotides line up with TRBD1. This CDR3 has 17 residues. Trimming took 4 bases from V and 0 from J; bases not matched to a gene: 7. CDR1 is KGHDR and CDR2 is SFDVKD in the germline V gene. DNA for the CDR3: TGTGCCACCAGTGACCCCAAACAGGGGGCAAGCACAGATACGCAGTATTTT. Translation gives CATSDPKQGASTDTQYF.

This clonotype was counted ten times or more. V gene TRBV12-3 or TRBV12-4 combines with J gene TRBJ1-1; TRBD1 is a possible D gene (6 bases). This CDR3 has 14 residues. V shed 3 bases and J shed 1 base, with 9 bases lying between them. In nucleotides, the CDR3 is TGTGCCAGCAGTTTCACAGGGAAGAACACTGAAGCTTTCTTT. It specifies CASSFTGKNTEAFF.

This rearrangement joins TRBV4-3 to TRBJ2-5, with 8 bases matching TRBD2. V trimming: 4 bases; J trimming: 5 bases; junction bases outside the gene matches: 9. Germline CDR1 and CDR2: LGHNA and YSLEER. The CDR3 has 15 amino acids. The CDR3 nucleotides are TGCGCCAGCAGCCCCGACCGGACTAGCCGCGAGACCCAGTACTTC. This translates into CASSPDRTSRETQYF.

This clonotype showed up just a few times. The chain uses TRBV29-1 and TRBJ2-1, with D unclear. The CDR3 has 11 amino acids. In germline, CDR1 is SQVTM, CDR2 ANQGSEA. Trimming removed 6 bases from V and 4 bases from J, with 7 bases in between. CDR3 DNA: TGCAGCGTGGAGCAGTACAATGAGCAGTTCTTC. This translates into CSVEQYNEQFF.

This chain links TRBV4-3 with TRBJ2-1; 8 positions agree with TRBD2. The trim removed 0 bases at V and 7 bases at J, leaving 11 bases unmatched. Germline V gives CDR1 LGHNA, CDR2 YSLEER. This CDR3 has 17 residues. CDR3 in amino acids: CASSQDRTGGPWNEQFF. DNA for the CDR3: TGCGCCAGCAGCCAAGATAGGACGGGAGGGCCTTGGAATGAGCAGTTCTTC.

The chain recombines TRBV4-1 with TRBJ2-7, with D uncertain. The CDR3 spans 13 residues. V was trimmed by 0 bases and J by 3 bases, leaving 6 bases between them. CDR1 and CDR2 (germline): MGHRA, YSYEKL. The DNA of the CDR3 is TGCGCCAGCAGCCAAGATAGGTTCTACGAGCAGTACTTC. Encoded protein: CASSQDRFYEQYF.

This sequence joins TRBV7-9 and TRBJ2-5, with D perhaps TRBD1 (6 bases). The CDR3 has 12 residues. Germline CDR1 and CDR2: SEHNR and FQNEAQ (reference sequence). Trimming removed 8 bases at V and 4 bases at J, with 11 bases between. The CDR3 DNA reads TGTGCCAGCTCTAGGGGGTCAGAGACCCAGTACTTC. Translation: CASSRGSETQYF.

This clonotype has a handful of counts. The chain employs TRBV12-3 or TRBV12-4 and TRBJ2-5; a possible D gene is TRBD2 (6 bases). The CDR3 is 14 amino acids. V was clipped by 2 bases and J by 4 bases, with 11 bases between them. CDR3: CASSLRRGGETQYF. In nucleotides, the CDR3 is TGTGCCAGCAGTTTAAGGAGGGGTGGAGAGACCCAGTACTTC.

In this sample, this clonotype turned up a few times. The chain is built from TRBV4-1 and TRBJ2-7, with TRBD1 matching over 7 bases. CDR3 length: 15 residues. V lost 4 bases to trimming and J lost 6 bases; unmatched junction nucleotides: 12. Per the germline V gene, CDR1 is MGHRA and CDR2 is YSYEKL. CDR3 nucleotide sequence: TGCGCCAGCAGCCTACGACAGGGTGACGAGCGCGAGCAGTACTTC. Protein product: CASSLRQGDEREQYF.

This clonotype appeared a few times. CDR3: CASRRGPNTEAFF. The CDR3 nucleotides read TGTGCCAGCAGGAGGGGGCCAAACACTGAAGCTTTCTTT. The chain uses TRBV7-3 and TRBJ1-1, with 7 bases lining up with TRBD1. The ends lost 6 bases at V and 2 bases at J; junction bases unmatched: 3. Germline CDR1 is SGHTA and CDR2 is FQGTGA. The CDR3 runs 13 residues.

The chain uses TRBV7-6 and TRBJ2-3; 8 bases align to TRBD1. Trimming at V came to 6 bases and at J to 5 bases, leaving 13 bases not matched to a gene. From germline, CDR1 is SGHVS and CDR2 FNYEAQ. This CDR3 has 16 residues. The CDR3 coding sequence is TGTGCCAGCAGTAACGTCGACAGGGGAGTGGGAGATACGCAGTATTTT. This gives the protein CASSNVDRGVGDTQYF.

The chain joins TRBV6-5 to TRBJ2-7, with 10 bases matching TRBD1. The CDR3 spans 15 residues. In germline, CDR1 is MNHEY, CDR2 SVGAGI. The ends lost 6 bases at V and 2 bases at J; junction bases unmatched: 7. The DNA of the CDR3 is TGTGCCAGCAGCCCGAGGACAGGGGGGACCTACGAGCAGTACTTC. Protein sequence: CASSPRTGGTYEQYF.

The rearrangement links TRBV27 to TRBJ2-5, with 8 bases matching TRBD1. The trim removed 5 bases at V and 0 bases at J, leaving 5 bases unmatched. In germline, CDR1 is MNHEY, CDR2 SMNVEV (reference sequence). The CDR3 is 15 residues long. CDR3 in amino acids: CASSRQGAYQETQYF. The CDR3, as DNA: TGTGCCAGCAGTCGGCAGGGGGCGTACCAAGAGACCCAGTACTTC.

The V and J genes are TRBV4-2 and TRBJ2-3; 16 nucleotides match TRBD2. Germline CDR1 reads LGHNA; CDR2 reads YNFKEQ. V gave up 0 bases and J gave up 4 bases; unmatched junction bases: 4. This CDR3 comprises 18 residues. The CDR3: CASSQDGGLAGGADTQYF. CDR3 bases: TGTGCCAGCAGCCAAGATGGGGGACTAGCGGGAGGGGCAGATACGCAGTATTTT.

This chain joins TRBV7-2 and TRBJ1-2; 10 bases fit TRBD1. This CDR3 contains 15 residues. Unmatched junction bases numbered 6, after V lost 5 bases and J lost 3 bases. Germline CDR1 SGHTA, CDR2 FQGNSA. In DNA form, the CDR3 reads TGTGCCAGCAGCCGTCCGGGACAGGGGTACTATGGCTACACCTTC. This sequence encodes CASSRPGQGYYGYTF. Full variable domain (outside the CDR3, taken from reference TRBV7-2 and TRBJ1-2): GAGVSQSPSNKVTEKGKDVELRCDPISGHTALYWYRQSLGQGLEFLIYFQGNSAPDKSGLPSDRFSAERTGGSVSTLTIQRTQQEDSAVYLCASSRPGQGYYGYTFGSGTRLTVV.

The chain carries TRBV15 and TRBJ2-1, with 8 bases identical to TRBD1. Unmatched junction bases numbered 4, after V lost 3 bases and J lost 3 bases. The CDR3 has 15 residues. The germline gives CDR1 LNHNV, CDR2 YYDKDF (reference sequence). The CDR3 reads CATSRDREHYNEQFF. CDR3 DNA sequence: TGTGCCACCAGCAGGGACAGGGAACACTACAATGAGCAGTTCTTC.

The rearrangement joins TRBV7-9 to TRBJ2-7, with TRBD1 as a possible D gene (5 bases). The ends were cut back, 1 base at V and 5 bases at J, with 12 bases in the middle. The CDR3 totals 14 residues. Germline loops: CDR1 SEHNR, CDR2 FQNEAQ (reference sequence). CDR3 amino acids: CASSLGTTWDEQYF. Written as DNA, the CDR3 is TGTGCCAGCAGCTTAGGGACAACTTGGGACGAGCAGTACTTC.